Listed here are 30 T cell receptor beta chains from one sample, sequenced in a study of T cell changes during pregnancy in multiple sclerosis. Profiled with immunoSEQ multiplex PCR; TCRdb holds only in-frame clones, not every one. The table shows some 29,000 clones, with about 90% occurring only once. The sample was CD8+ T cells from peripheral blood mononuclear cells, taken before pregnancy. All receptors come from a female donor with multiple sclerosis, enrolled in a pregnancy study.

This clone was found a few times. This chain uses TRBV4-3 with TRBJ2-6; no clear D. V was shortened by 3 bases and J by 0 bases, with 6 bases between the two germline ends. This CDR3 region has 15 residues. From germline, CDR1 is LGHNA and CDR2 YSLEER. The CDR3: CASSQTVSGANVLTF. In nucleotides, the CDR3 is TGCGCCAGCAGCCAGACTGTCTCTGGGGCCAACGTCCTGACTTTC.

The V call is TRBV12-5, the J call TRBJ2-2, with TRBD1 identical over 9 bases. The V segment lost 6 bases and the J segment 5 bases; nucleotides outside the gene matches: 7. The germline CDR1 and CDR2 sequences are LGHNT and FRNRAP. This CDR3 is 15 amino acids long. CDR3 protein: CASGSPGQGTGELFF. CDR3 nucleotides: TGTGCTAGTGGCAGCCCGGGACAGGGAACCGGGGAGCTGTTTTTT.

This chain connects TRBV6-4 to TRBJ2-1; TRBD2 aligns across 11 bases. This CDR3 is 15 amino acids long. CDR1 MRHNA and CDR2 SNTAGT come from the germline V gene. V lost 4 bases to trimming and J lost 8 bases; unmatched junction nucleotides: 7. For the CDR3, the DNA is TGTGCCAGCAGTGCACTAGCGGGAGCTAGCGATGAGCAGTTCTTC. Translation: CASSALAGASDEQFF.

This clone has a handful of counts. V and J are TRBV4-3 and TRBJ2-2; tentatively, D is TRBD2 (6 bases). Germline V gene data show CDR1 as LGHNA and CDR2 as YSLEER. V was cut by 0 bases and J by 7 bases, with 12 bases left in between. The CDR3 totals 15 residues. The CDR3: CASSQDLGGVGELFF. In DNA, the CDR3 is TGCGCCAGCAGCCAAGACCTGGGGGGAGTCGGGGAGCTGTTTTTT.

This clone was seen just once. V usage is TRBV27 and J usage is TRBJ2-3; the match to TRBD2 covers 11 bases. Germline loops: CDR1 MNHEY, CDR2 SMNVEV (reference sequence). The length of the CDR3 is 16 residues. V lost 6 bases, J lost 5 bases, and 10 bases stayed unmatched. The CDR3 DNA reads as TGTGCCAGCAGAGGGATGACTAGCGGGATTGAAGATACGCAGTATTTT. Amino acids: CASRGMTSGIEDTQYF.

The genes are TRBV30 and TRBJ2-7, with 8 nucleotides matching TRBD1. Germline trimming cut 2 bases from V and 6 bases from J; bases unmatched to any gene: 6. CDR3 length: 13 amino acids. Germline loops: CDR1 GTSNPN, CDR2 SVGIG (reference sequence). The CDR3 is CAWSTTGGSEQYF. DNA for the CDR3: TGTGCCTGGAGTACAACAGGGGGTTCCGAGCAGTACTTC. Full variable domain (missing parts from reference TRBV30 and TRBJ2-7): SQTIHQWPATLVQPVGSPLSLECTVEGTSNPNLYWYRQAAGRGLQLLFYSVGIGQISSEVPQNLSASRPQDRQFILSSKKLLLSDSGFYLCAWSTTGGSEQYFGPGTRLTVT.

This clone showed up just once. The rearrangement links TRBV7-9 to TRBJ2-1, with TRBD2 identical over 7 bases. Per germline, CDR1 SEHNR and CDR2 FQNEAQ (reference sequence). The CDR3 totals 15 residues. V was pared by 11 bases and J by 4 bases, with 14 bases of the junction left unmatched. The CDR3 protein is CAGGGGLGVYNEQFF. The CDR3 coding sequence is TGTGCCGGCGGGGGAGGACTAGGGGTTTACAATGAGCAGTTCTTC.

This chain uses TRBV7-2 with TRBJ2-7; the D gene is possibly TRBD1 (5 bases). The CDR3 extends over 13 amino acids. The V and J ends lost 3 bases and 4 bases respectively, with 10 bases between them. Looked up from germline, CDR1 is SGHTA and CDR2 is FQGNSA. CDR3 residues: CASSFAKGYEQYF. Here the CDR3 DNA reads TGTGCCAGCAGCTTCGCCAAGGGGTACGAGCAGTACTTC.

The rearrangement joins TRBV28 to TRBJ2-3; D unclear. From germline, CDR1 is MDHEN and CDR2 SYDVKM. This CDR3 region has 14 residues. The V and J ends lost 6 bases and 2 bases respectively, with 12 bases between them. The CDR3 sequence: CASRSLSSTDTQYF. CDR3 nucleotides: TGTGCCAGCAGGAGCCTTAGCTCCACAGATACGCAGTATTTT.

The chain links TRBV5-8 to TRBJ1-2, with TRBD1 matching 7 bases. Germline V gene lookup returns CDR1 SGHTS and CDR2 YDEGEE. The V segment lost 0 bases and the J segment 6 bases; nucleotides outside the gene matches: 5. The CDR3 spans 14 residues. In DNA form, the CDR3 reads TGTGCCAGCAGCTTGGCCGGGACAGTTGATGGCTACACCTTC. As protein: CASSLAGTVDGYTF.

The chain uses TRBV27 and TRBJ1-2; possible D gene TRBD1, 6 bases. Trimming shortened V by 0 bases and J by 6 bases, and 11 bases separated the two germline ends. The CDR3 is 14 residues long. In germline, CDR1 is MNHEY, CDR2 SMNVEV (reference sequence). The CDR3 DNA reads TGTGCCAGCAGTTTATCTTGGCCAGGGGATGGCTACACCTTC. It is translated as CASSLSWPGDGYTF.

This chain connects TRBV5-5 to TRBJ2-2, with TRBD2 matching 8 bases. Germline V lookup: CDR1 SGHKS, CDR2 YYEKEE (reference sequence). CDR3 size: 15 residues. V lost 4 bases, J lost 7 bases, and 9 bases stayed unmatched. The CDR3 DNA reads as TGTGCCAGCAGCGGGGGGGGACTAGAGGTCGGGGAGCTGTTTTTT. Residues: CASSGGGLEVGELFF.

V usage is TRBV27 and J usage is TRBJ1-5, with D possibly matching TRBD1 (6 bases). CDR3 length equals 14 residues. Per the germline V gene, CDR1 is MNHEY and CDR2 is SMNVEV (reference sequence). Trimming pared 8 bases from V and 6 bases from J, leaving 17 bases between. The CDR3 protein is CASAVGGASQPQHF. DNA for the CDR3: TGTGCCAGCGCTGTAGGGGGAGCGAGTCAGCCCCAGCATTTT.

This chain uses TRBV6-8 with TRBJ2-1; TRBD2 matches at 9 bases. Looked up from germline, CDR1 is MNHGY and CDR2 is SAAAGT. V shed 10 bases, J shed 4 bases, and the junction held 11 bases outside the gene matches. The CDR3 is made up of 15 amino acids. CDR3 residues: CANLSREGRYNEQFF. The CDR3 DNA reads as TGTGCCAACCTGTCGCGGGAGGGAAGGTACAATGAGCAGTTCTTC.

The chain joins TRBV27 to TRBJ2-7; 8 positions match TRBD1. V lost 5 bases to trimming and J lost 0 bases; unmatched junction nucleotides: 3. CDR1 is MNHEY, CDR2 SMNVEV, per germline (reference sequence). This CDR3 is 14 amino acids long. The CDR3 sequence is CASSRQGSSYEQYF. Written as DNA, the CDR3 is TGTGCCAGCAGTCGACAGGGGAGCTCCTACGAGCAGTACTTC.

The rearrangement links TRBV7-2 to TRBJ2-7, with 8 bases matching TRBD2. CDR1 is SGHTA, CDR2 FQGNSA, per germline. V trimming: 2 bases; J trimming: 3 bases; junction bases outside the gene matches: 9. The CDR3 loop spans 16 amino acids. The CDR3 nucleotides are TGTGCCAGCAGCTTAAACGCCGGGACTAGGATCTACGAGCAGTACTTC. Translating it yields CASSLNAGTRIYEQYF.

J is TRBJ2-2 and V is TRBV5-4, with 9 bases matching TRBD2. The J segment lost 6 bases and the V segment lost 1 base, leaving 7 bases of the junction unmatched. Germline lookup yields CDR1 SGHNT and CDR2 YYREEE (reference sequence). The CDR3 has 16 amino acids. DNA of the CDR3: TGTGCCAGCAGCTTGCGGGGCGGGAGGGCTTCCGGGGAGCTGTTTTTT. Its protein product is CASSLRGGRASGELFF.

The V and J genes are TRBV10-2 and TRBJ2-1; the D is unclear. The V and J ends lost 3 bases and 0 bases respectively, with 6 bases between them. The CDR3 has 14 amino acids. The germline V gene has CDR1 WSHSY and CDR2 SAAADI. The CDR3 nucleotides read TGCGCCAGCAGTGACTGGAGCTCCTACAATGAGCAGTTCTTC. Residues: CASSDWSSYNEQFF.

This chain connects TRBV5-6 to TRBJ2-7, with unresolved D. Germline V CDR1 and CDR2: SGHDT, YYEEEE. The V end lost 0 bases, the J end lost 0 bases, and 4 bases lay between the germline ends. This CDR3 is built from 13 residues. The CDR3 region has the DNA TGTGCCAGCAGCTTGGTAATCTCCTACGAGCAGTACTTC. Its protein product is CASSLVISYEQYF.

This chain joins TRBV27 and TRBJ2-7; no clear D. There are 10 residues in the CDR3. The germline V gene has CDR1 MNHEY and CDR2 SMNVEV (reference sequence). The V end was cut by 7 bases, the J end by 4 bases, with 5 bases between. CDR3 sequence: CASTLYEQYF. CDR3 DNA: TGTGCCAGCACCTTATACGAGCAGTACTTC.

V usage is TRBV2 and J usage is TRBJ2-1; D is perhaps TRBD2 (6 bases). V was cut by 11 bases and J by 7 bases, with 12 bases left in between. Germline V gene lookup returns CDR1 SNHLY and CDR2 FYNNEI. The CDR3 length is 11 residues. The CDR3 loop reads CALIAANEQFF. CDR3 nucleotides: TGTGCCCTCATAGCGGCGAATGAGCAGTTCTTC.

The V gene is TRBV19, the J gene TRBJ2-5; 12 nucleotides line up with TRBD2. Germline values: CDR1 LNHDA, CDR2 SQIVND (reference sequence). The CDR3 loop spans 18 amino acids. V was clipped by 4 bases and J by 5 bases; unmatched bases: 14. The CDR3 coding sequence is TGTGCCAGTAGTACCCTTCCCCAGGCTAGCGGGAGGGTGGAGACCCAGTACTTC. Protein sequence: CASSTLPQASGRVETQYF.

CDR3 amino acids: CASSLDRNQPQHF. DNA for the CDR3: TGTGCCAGCAGTCTAGACAGGAATCAGCCCCAGCATTTT. The chain combines TRBV6-4 with TRBJ1-5; D possibly corresponds to TRBD1 (6 bases). Trimming removed 5 bases at V and 4 bases at J, with 9 bases between. Germline CDR1 and CDR2: MRHNA and SNTAGT. CDR3 length equals 13 residues.

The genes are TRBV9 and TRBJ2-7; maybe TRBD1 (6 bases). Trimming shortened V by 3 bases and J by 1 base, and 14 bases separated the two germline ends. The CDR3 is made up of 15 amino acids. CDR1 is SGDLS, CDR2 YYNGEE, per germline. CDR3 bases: TGTGCCAGCAGCGAACAGGGAGACAGGTCCTACGAGCAGTACTTC. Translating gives CASSEQGDRSYEQYF.

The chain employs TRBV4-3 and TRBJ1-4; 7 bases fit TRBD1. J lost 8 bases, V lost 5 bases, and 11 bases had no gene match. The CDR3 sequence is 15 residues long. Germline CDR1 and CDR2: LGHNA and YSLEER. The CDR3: CASSDKNRGGEKLFF. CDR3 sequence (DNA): TGCGCCAGCAGCGACAAAAACAGGGGAGGAGAAAAACTGTTTTTT.

CDR3 residues: CASSILGGALSNQPQHF. In nucleotides, the CDR3 is TGTGCCAGTAGTATTTTAGGAGGGGCCCTTAGCAATCAGCCCCAGCATTTT. The chain carries TRBV19 and TRBJ1-5, with a weak D call TRBD1 (5 bases). The CDR3 spans 17 residues. V lost 3 bases, J lost 0 bases, and 15 bases lay in between. Germline V gives CDR1 LNHDA, CDR2 SQIVND (reference sequence). The variable domain in full, with the rest retrieved from reference TRBV19 and TRBJ1-5, is DGGITQSPKYLFRKEGQNVTLSCEQNLNHDAMYWYRQDPGQGLRLIYYSQIVNDFQKGDIAEGYSVSREKKESFPLTVTSAQKNPTAFYLCASSILGGALSNQPQHFGDGTRLSIL.

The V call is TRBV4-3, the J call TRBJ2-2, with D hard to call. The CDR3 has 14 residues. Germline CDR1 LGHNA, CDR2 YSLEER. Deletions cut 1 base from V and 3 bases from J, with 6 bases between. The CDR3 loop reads CASSQGRYTGELFF. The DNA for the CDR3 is TGCGCCAGCAGCCAAGGGAGATACACCGGGGAGCTGTTTTTT.

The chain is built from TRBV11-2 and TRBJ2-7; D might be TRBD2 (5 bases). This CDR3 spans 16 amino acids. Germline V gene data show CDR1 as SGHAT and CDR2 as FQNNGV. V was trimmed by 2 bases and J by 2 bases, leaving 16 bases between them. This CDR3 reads CASSLNLGDVTYEQYF. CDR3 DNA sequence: TGTGCCAGCAGCTTAAATCTGGGAGATGTAACCTACGAGCAGTACTTC.

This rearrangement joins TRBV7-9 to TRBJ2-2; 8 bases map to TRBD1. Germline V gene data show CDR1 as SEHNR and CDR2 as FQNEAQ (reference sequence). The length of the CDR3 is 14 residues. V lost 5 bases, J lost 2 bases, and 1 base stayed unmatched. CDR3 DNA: TGTGCCAGCAGCGGACAGGGTAACACCGGGGAGCTGTTTTTT. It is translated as CASSGQGNTGELFF.

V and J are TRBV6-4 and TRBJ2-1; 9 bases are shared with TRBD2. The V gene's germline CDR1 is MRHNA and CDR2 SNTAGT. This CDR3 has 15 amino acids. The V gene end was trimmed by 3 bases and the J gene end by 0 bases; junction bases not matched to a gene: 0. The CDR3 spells CASSDSGSSYNEQFF. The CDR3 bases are TGTGCCAGCAGTGATAGCGGGAGCTCCTACAATGAGCAGTTCTTC.